The clone carrying this TCR beta chain was detected once. The CDR3 length is 14 residues. Germline V lookup: CDR1 SGHAT, CDR2 FQNNGV. V dropped 7 bases and J dropped 1 base, with 13 bases sitting between them. Data came from immunoSEQ multiplex PCR; TCRdb stores just in-frame clones and leaves some out. The sample lists 70,000 to 85,000 clones; about 90% were seen once. The sample originates from a study of blood T cell repertoires in COVID-19. The chain carries TRBV11-2 and TRBJ1-1; D might be TRBD1 (6 bases). Input material: peripheral blood. The clonotype comes from a woman in her forties or fifties with active or convalescent COVID-19. The CDR3 DNA is TGTGCCAGCACCCCGGGACACGCGAACACTGAAGCTTTCTTT. It encodes CASTPGHANTEAFF.